The 7 T cell receptor beta chains presented below share a single source sample, sequenced in a study of T cell repertoires in aging, cancer and after chemotherapy. TCR beta rearrangements were amplified from peripheral blood genomic DNA. A mixed TRB-A/B primer pool amplified rearranged TRB by multiplex touch-down PCR. MiXCR was run by TCRdb on the multiplex PCR reads, yielding one entry per CDR3 protein. This sample has almost 3,000 distinct CDR3 sequences, with 25% found just once. The sample taken for sequencing was blood. The receptors were gathered from a human donor with a solid tumor.

By frequency in the sample, this clonotype is medium-sized. The V and J genes are TRBV19 and TRBJ1-5; D might be TRBD1 (5 bases). V gave up 0 bases and J gave up 7 bases, with 10 bases separating them. The germline gives CDR1 LNHDA, CDR2 SQIVND (reference sequence). The CDR3 is made up of 14 amino acids. DNA for the CDR3: TGTGCCAGTAGTATAGATGGGGGGGGACAGCCCCAGCATTTT. As protein: CASSIDGGGQPQHF. Drawing the rest from reference TRBV19 and TRBJ1-5, the complete variable domain is DGGITQSPKYLFRKEGQNVTLSCEQNLNHDAMYWYRQDPGQGLRLIYYSQIVNDFQKGDIAEGYSVSREKKESFPLTVTSAQKNPTAFYLCASSIDGGGQPQHFGDGTRLSIL.

This clonotype is termed medium-sized. V usage is TRBV6-5 and J usage is TRBJ1-4, with D perhaps matching TRBD1 (6 bases). The CDR3 loop spans 16 amino acids. The V end lost 5 bases, the J end lost 3 bases, and 16 bases lay between the germline ends. Germline CDR1 MNHEY, CDR2 SVGAGI. DNA for the CDR3: TGTGCCAGCAGTGCCACACAGGGCTCTCCTAATGAAAAACTGTTTTTT. This codes for CASSATQGSPNEKLFF.

The chain uses TRBV20-1 and TRBJ2-2; perhaps TRBD2 as D (6 bases). Germline V CDR1 and CDR2: DFQATT, SNEGSKA (reference sequence). V shed 0 bases and J shed 1 base, with 15 bases lying between them. This CDR3 region has 17 residues. CDR3 residues: CSARDSGLAKNTGELFF. CDR3 in DNA: TGCAGTGCTAGAGATTCGGGGCTAGCGAAGAACACCGGGGAGCTGTTTTTT.

This clonotype was picked up a small number of times. The chain is built from TRBV6-5 and TRBJ2-5; D is perhaps TRBD1 (6 bases). This CDR3 spans 13 amino acids. Per germline, CDR1 MNHEY and CDR2 SVGAGI. Trimming removed 5 bases from V and 4 bases from J, with 11 bases in between. The CDR3 DNA follows: TGTGCCAGCAGTGTGACAGGTAGAGAGACCCAGTACTTC. It translates to CASSVTGRETQYF.

This sequence joins TRBV10-3 and TRBJ2-3, with 7 bases matching TRBD1. The J segment lost 0 bases and the V segment lost 2 bases, leaving 2 bases of the junction unmatched. Germline V CDR1 and CDR2: ENHRY, SYGVKD. CDR3 size: 15 residues. The CDR3 reads CAISENRGSTDTQYF. In nucleotides, the CDR3 is TGTGCCATCAGTGAGAACAGGGGCAGCACAGATACGCAGTATTTT.

By its share, this clonotype is medium-sized. The chain recombines TRBV19 with TRBJ2-3, with D possibly being TRBD2 (7 bases). Germline CDR1 is LNHDA and CDR2 is SQIVND (reference sequence). The CDR3 has 15 residues. Trimming took 3 bases from V and 6 from J, leaving 16 bases between them. DNA for the CDR3: TGTGCCAGTAGTATTCGGGGGGCGCAGGGGGATACGCAGTATTTT. It yields the protein CASSIRGAQGDTQYF.

This chain uses TRBV12-3 or TRBV12-4 with TRBJ2-7; D remains ambiguous. Trimming took 1 base from V and 3 from J, leaving 7 bases between them. The CDR3 runs to 13 residues. The CDR3 sequence: CASSLDKYYEQYF. The CDR3 DNA follows: TGTGCCAGCAGTTTAGATAAGTACTACGAGCAGTACTTC.